These 28 T cell receptor beta chains came from one sample sequenced in a study of T cells in Graves' hyperthyroidism and ophthalmopathy. Amplified TCR beta CDR3 regions derived from RNA transcripts. In the first-round RT-PCR of the TCR CDR3, the HTBI primer set was used. One entry per CDR3 protein results from TCRdb running MiXCR on the multiplex PCR reads. Found here are some 740,000 distinct CDR3 sequences, 14% of them singletons; the top ten hold 10%. The sequencing input was blood. The source is a woman younger than 30 with Graves' hyperthyroidism.

V and J are TRBV25-1 and TRBJ1-1; the D is unclear. Trimming shortened V by 4 bases and J by 11 bases, and 11 bases separated the two germline ends. Germline CDR1 and CDR2: MGHDK and SYGVNS. The CDR3 sequence is 11 residues long. The CDR3 nucleotides read TGTGCCAGCAGTGTGGGTACTAAGGCTTTCTTT. Translating it yields CASSVGTKAFF.

Ten or more counts support this clonotype. The chain uses TRBV30 and TRBJ2-3; D may be TRBD2 (6 bases). The ends were cut back, 8 bases at V and 1 base at J, with 13 bases in the middle. Germline-derived CDR1 and CDR2 are GTSNPN and SVGIG (reference sequence). This CDR3 comprises 13 residues. Written as DNA, the CDR3 is TGTGCCCTTGGGACTCGTGGCACAGATACGCAGTATTTT. Translation: CALGTRGTDTQYF.

As regards this clonotype: A much larger clone lies a single base off, so this may be a read error. The genes are TRBV13 and TRBJ2-2; no clear D gene. Per germline, CDR1 PRHDT and CDR2 FYEKMQ (reference sequence). This CDR3 comprises 16 residues. V dropped 4 bases and J dropped 3 bases, with 15 bases sitting between them. As DNA, the CDR3 is TGTGCCAGCAGCTCAAACACCCCCCCTTACACCGGGGAGCTGTTTTTT. This gives the protein CASSSNTPPYTGELFF.

This clonotype was observed many times. DNA of the CDR3: TGTGCCAGCAGTTCACAGACAGGGATCTACGAGCAGTACTTC. This sequence encodes CASSSQTGIYEQYF. The rearrangement links TRBV5-5 to TRBJ2-7; 7 bases are shared with TRBD1. The junction had 8 bases not matched to a gene; V was cut back by 5 bases and J by 3 bases. There are 14 residues in the CDR3. Germline V CDR1 and CDR2: SGHKS, YYEKEE (reference sequence).

The chain links TRBV7-9 to TRBJ1-4; 8 nucleotides match TRBD1. The CDR3 totals 18 residues. Germline V CDR1 and CDR2: SEHNR, FQNEAQ (reference sequence). The V segment lost 5 bases and the J segment 0 bases; nucleotides outside the gene matches: 11. The CDR3 DNA follows: TGTGCCAGCAGCCCCGGGACAGGTACCCCGGCAACTAATGAAAAACTGTTTTTT. This encodes CASSPGTGTPATNEKLFF. Full variable domain (outside the CDR3, taken from reference TRBV7-9 and TRBJ1-4): DTGVSQNPRHKITKRGQNVTFRCDPISEHNRLYWYRQTLGQGPEFLTYFQNEAQLEKSRLLSDRFSAERPKGSFSTLEIQRTEQGDSAMYLCASSPGTGTPATNEKLFFGSGTQLSVL.

The rearrangement links TRBV29-1 to TRBJ2-5; 11 bases are a match to TRBD1. This CDR3 comprises 14 residues. J lost 5 bases, V lost 8 bases, and 10 bases had no gene match. Germline CDR1 is SQVTM and CDR2 is ANQGSEA. CDR3 DNA sequence: TGCAGCATCGGGGGGACAGGGGGAAAGGAGACCCAGTACTTC. Protein: CSIGGTGGKETQYF. Drawing the rest from reference TRBV29-1 and TRBJ2-5, the complete variable domain is SAVISQKPSRDICQRGTSLTIQCQVDSQVTMMFWYRQQPGQSLTLIATANQGSEATYESGFVIDKFPISRPNLTFSTLTVSNMSPEDSSIYLCSIGGTGGKETQYFGPGTRLLVL.

This clonotype was found many times. The chain joins TRBV30 to TRBJ1-1, with D possibly TRBD1 on 6 matching bases. V was pared by 4 bases and J by 5 bases, with 14 bases between. CDR3 size: 13 residues. Germline V gene data show CDR1 as GTSNPN and CDR2 as SVGIG (reference sequence). DNA of the CDR3: TGTGCCTGGAACTTCCAGGGGCAAACTGAAGCTTTCTTT. Amino acid sequence: CAWNFQGQTEAFF.

This clonotype was recorded many times. This rearrangement joins TRBV7-2 to TRBJ2-4, with D uncertain. V was pared by 5 bases and J by 1 base, with 9 bases between. Germline V gene sequence: CDR1 SGHTA, CDR2 FQGNSA. The CDR3 length is 14 residues. The CDR3 coding sequence is TGTGCCAGCAGCATGCCACCTGCCAAAAACATTCAGTACTTC. Amino acids: CASSMPPAKNIQYF.

The chain uses TRBV30 and TRBJ2-7, with 7 bases that match TRBD1. The CDR3 runs to 13 residues. Unmatched junction bases numbered 10, after V lost 4 bases and J lost 7 bases. Germline V lookup: CDR1 GTSNPN, CDR2 SVGIG (reference sequence). DNA of the CDR3: TGTGCCTGGAACCAGGAAGGGGGCAAGGAGCAGTACTTC. This gives the protein CAWNQEGGKEQYF.

This clonotype was seen ten or more times. The chain employs TRBV12-3 or TRBV12-4 and TRBJ2-3; 11 bases line up with TRBD1. The CDR3 sequence is 18 residues long. The ends lost 2 bases at V and 0 bases at J; junction bases unmatched: 7. The CDR3 loop reads CASSLMGTGGVSTDTQYF. CDR3 DNA sequence: TGTGCCAGCAGTTTAATGGGGACAGGGGGAGTCAGCACAGATACGCAGTATTTT.

CDR3 region: CASSVPGAYEQYF. The CDR3 DNA sequence: TGTGCCAGCAGTGTCCCGGGCGCCTACGAGCAGTACTTC. The V gene is TRBV6-1, the J gene TRBJ2-7; unclear D gene. Deletions cut 4 bases from V and 2 bases from J, with 9 bases between. This CDR3 comprises 13 residues. Germline loops: CDR1 MNHNS, CDR2 SASEGT.

Only a few counts were recorded for this clonotype. The gene calls are TRBV9 and TRBJ2-1; 9 bases match TRBD2. Losses at the gene ends were 4 bases for V and 2 bases for J; bases not matched to a gene: 19. Germline CDR1 reads SGDLS; CDR2 reads YYNGEE. This CDR3 region has 20 residues. The CDR3 protein is CASSLPQSGQREETYNEQFF. For the CDR3, the DNA is TGTGCCAGCAGCCTGCCTCAGTCGGGACAGCGGGAGGAGACCTACAATGAGCAGTTCTTC.

This clonotype showed up just a few times. CDR3 region: CASTRLSKETQYF. The CDR3 DNA follows: TGCGCCAGCACCCGCCTGTCGAAAGAGACCCAGTACTTC. This rearrangement joins TRBV5-1 to TRBJ2-5, with D hard to call. CDR3 length equals 13 residues. Looked up from germline, CDR1 is SGHRS and CDR2 is YFSETQ. V gave up 6 bases and J gave up 3 bases, with 12 bases separating them.

The genes are TRBV12-3 or TRBV12-4 and TRBJ2-3; D possibly corresponds to TRBD2 (5 bases). The length of the CDR3 is 16 residues. Trimming removed 5 bases at V and 0 bases at J, with 15 bases between. The CDR3 DNA follows: TGTGCCAGCAGTGGAGGCAGTCTCCTTAGCACAGATACGCAGTATTTT. Translated, it gives CASSGGSLLSTDTQYF.

This clonotype was counted ten times or more. The rearrangement uses TRBV20-1 and TRBJ2-3; D is unclear. Deletions cut 1 base from V and 4 bases from J, with 9 bases between. Per germline, CDR1 DFQATT and CDR2 SNEGSKA (reference sequence). The length of the CDR3 is 13 residues. CDR3 nucleotide sequence: TGCAGTGCTAGAGCCTCTTTCTCAGATACGCAGTATTTT. Amino acids: CSARASFSDTQYF.

Many counts were recorded for this clonotype. The chain recombines TRBV5-4 with TRBJ2-7; 7 bases are shared with TRBD1. J gave up 2 bases and V 4 bases, and 6 bases lay outside the gene matches. CDR3 size: 14 residues. Germline lookup yields CDR1 SGHNT and CDR2 YYREEE (reference sequence). The CDR3 reads CASSLGTEAYEQYF. DNA for the CDR3: TGTGCCAGCAGCCTAGGGACAGAAGCCTACGAGCAGTACTTC.

Many counts were recorded for this clonotype. The rearrangement joins TRBV7-9 to TRBJ2-5; 8 nucleotides align to TRBD1. The CDR3 extends over 14 amino acids. Trimming at V came to 6 bases and at J to 5 bases, leaving 8 bases not matched to a gene. Germline V gene data show CDR1 as SEHNR and CDR2 as FQNEAQ (reference sequence). As DNA, the CDR3 is TGTGCCAGCAGGAAACAGGGGACAGGCGAGACCCAGTACTTC. As protein: CASRKQGTGETQYF.

This clonotype was seen at least ten times. The V call is TRBV20-1, the J call TRBJ2-7, with D possibly called TRBD1 or TRBD2 (5 bases each). The V gene lost 4 bases and the J gene lost 4 bases, with 17 bases spanning the gap. This CDR3 is built from 14 residues. The germline V gene has CDR1 DFQATT and CDR2 SNEGSKA (reference sequence). The CDR3 bases are TGCAGTGCTAAGTTTCGGGGACGAGGGTACGAGCAGTACTTC. This gives the protein CSAKFRGRGYEQYF.

This clonotype was counted between two and nine times. This chain joins TRBV29-1 and TRBJ2-7; 11 nucleotides align to TRBD2. V dropped 4 bases and J dropped 0; count of bases not matched to a gene: 11. The CDR3 is made up of 17 amino acids. Germline CDR1 is SQVTM and CDR2 is ANQGSEA. The CDR3 coding sequence is TGCAGCGTTGTGGGGGGGCTAGCGGGAGGAGTCTCCTACGAGCAGTACTTC. Protein product: CSVVGGLAGGVSYEQYF.

The genes are TRBV6-5 and TRBJ2-7; TRBD1 agrees at 8 bases. The V segment lost 4 bases and the J segment 2 bases; nucleotides outside the gene matches: 7. This CDR3 has 15 amino acids. Germline V gene lookup returns CDR1 MNHEY and CDR2 SVGAGI. The CDR3 region has the DNA TGTGCCAGCAGTTGGGGGTCAGGGGGCCCCTACGAGCAGTACTTC. Protein product: CASSWGSGGPYEQYF.

The chain employs TRBV19 and TRBJ2-7; 11 bases line up with TRBD2. V was pared by 3 bases and J by 2 bases, with 6 bases of the junction left unmatched. The germline gives CDR1 LNHDA, CDR2 SQIVND (reference sequence). This CDR3 is built from 16 residues. The CDR3 region is CASSMELLAGAYEQYF. Written as DNA, the CDR3 is TGTGCCAGTAGTATGGAGCTACTAGCGGGGGCCTACGAGCAGTACTTC.

The chain carries TRBV4-3 and TRBJ1-4; D is unclear. Per the germline V gene, CDR1 is LGHNA and CDR2 is YSLEER. The CDR3 has 12 amino acids. Trimming shortened V by 0 bases and J by 10 bases, and 6 bases separated the two germline ends. The CDR3 nucleotides read TGCGCCAGCAGCCAAGACCTCGGAAAACTGTTTTTT. Its translation is CASSQDLGKLFF.

This clonotype was recorded a few times. The chain couples TRBV28 to TRBJ1-3; no reliable D call. V lost 2 bases and J 0 bases, leaving 23 bases between the germline ends. CDR1 is MDHEN, CDR2 SYDVKM, per germline. The length of the CDR3 is 20 residues. The CDR3 coding sequence is TGTGCCAGCAGTTTAGCCCGCTGGAGCGGCCCGACATCCTCTGGAAACACCATATATTTT. It translates to CASSLARWSGPTSSGNTIYF.

This clonotype was seen ten or more times. V usage is TRBV7-9 and J usage is TRBJ2-3; 10 nucleotides line up with TRBD2. This CDR3 contains 15 residues. With 3 bases clipped from V and 3 bases from J, the junction kept 3 bases outside the gene matches. CDR1 SEHNR and CDR2 FQNEAQ come from the germline V gene (reference sequence). In DNA, the CDR3 is TGTGCCAGCAGCTTGGGGACTAGCGCTACAGATACGCAGTATTTT. Translating it yields CASSLGTSATDTQYF.

This clonotype came up many times. The chain uses TRBV20-1 and TRBJ2-7; D might be TRBD2 (6 bases). Trimming pared 3 bases from V and 2 bases from J, leaving 11 bases between. CDR1 is DFQATT, CDR2 SNEGSKA, per germline (reference sequence). The CDR3 contains 13 residues. The CDR3 protein is CSARRAGTYEQYF. The CDR3 DNA follows: TGCAGTGCTAGGAGGGCGGGAACCTACGAGCAGTACTTC.

The J gene is TRBJ2-7, the V gene TRBV5-1, with no clear D. Germline V gene lookup returns CDR1 SGHRS and CDR2 YFSETQ. V was pared by 0 bases and J by 9 bases, with 10 bases between. This CDR3 spans 12 amino acids. The CDR3 here is CASSLEGQGQYF. Written as DNA, the CDR3 is TGCGCCAGCAGCTTGGAAGGGCAAGGGCAGTACTTC.

The table lists this clonotype with a few counts. The chain is built from TRBV6-5 and TRBJ2-3; D might be TRBD1 or TRBD2, each matching 5 bases. Germline-derived CDR1 and CDR2 are MNHEY and SVGAGI. V lost 2 bases, J lost 4 bases, and 13 bases lay in between. This CDR3 comprises 15 residues. CDR3 DNA sequence: TGTGCCAGCAGTTACGGGGACGATAGGCCAGATACGCAGTATTTT. Amino acid sequence: CASSYGDDRPDTQYF.

This clonotype showed up many times. The V and J genes are TRBV27 and TRBJ2-7, with TRBD2 matching 10 bases. V dropped 6 bases and J dropped 4; count of bases not matched to a gene: 6. The CDR3 has 14 amino acids. Germline lookup yields CDR1 MNHEY and CDR2 SMNVEV (reference sequence). CDR3 sequence: CASSPAGGGYEQYF. The DNA for the CDR3 is TGTGCCAGCAGCCCAGCGGGAGGGGGGTACGAGCAGTACTTC.